The 26 T cell receptor beta chains below come from one sample, sequenced in a study of CD8 T cells in ankylosing spondylitis. TCRdb re-called the 5' RACE reads through MiXCR, storing one row per CDR3 protein. The sample lists approximately 150,000 distinct CDR3 sequences; 40% to 50% were seen once. Material: synovial fluid, either unsorted or a sorted T cell fraction (not recorded which). Receptor source: a male donor with ankylosing spondylitis.

This clonotype was detected a few times. In DNA form, the CDR3 reads TGCGCCAGCAGCTTCATCGCCGCGTTGCCAGGGGGAACAGATACGCAGTATTTT. Translated, it gives CASSFIAALPGGTDTQYF. The chain is built from TRBV5-1 and TRBJ2-3; the match to TRBD1 covers 7 bases. The CDR3 consists of 18 residues. The ends lost 2 bases at V and 3 bases at J; junction bases unmatched: 15. CDR1 SGHRS and CDR2 YFSETQ come from the germline V gene.

This clonotype showed up just a few times. The rearrangement joins TRBV20-1 to TRBJ2-3; 14 bases map to TRBD2. From germline, CDR1 is DFQATT and CDR2 SNEGSKA (reference sequence). The CDR3 has 15 amino acids. V was clipped by 4 bases and J by 5 bases; unmatched bases: 5. CDR3 region: CSAIGLAGGVDTQYF. The CDR3 DNA follows: TGCAGTGCTATTGGACTAGCGGGGGGAGTAGATACGCAGTATTTT.

This clonotype was picked up a small number of times. The chain recombines TRBV7-9 with TRBJ1-1; D unresolved. Germline V gene lookup returns CDR1 SEHNR and CDR2 FQNEAQ (reference sequence). This CDR3 is 10 amino acids long. Trimming took off 4 bases at V and 11 bases at J, with 8 bases between the two ends. The CDR3 is CASSWIEAFF. CDR3 DNA: TGTGCCAGCAGCTGGATTGAGGCTTTCTTT. The whole variable domain, remainder taken from reference TRBV7-9 and TRBJ1-1, is DTGVSQNPRHKITKRGQNVTFRCDPISEHNRLYWYRQTLGQGPEFLTYFQNEAQLEKSRLLSDRFSAERPKGSFSTLEIQRTEQGDSAMYLCASSWIEAFFGQGTRLTVV.

Many counts were recorded for this clonotype. The rearrangement joins TRBV13 to TRBJ1-5; D is ambiguous. The CDR3 runs to 13 residues. Germline CDR1 PRHDT, CDR2 FYEKMQ (reference sequence). V lost 5 bases, J lost 0 bases, and 5 bases lay in between. The CDR3 DNA follows: TGTGCCAGCAGCGTAGATAGCAATCAGCCCCAGCATTTT. Translation: CASSVDSNQPQHF. Looking up the rest from reference TRBV13 and TRBJ1-5 gives the full variable domain: AAGVIQSPRHLIKEKRETATLKCYPIPRHDTVYWYQQGPGQDPQFLISFYEKMQSDKGSIPDRFSAQQFSDYHSELNMSSLELGDSALYFCASSVDSNQPQHFGDGTRLSIL.

CDR3 in DNA: TGCAGCATAAGGACGGAAAGCAATCAGCCCCAGCATTTT. It translates to CSIRTESNQPQHF. The chain employs TRBV29-1 and TRBJ1-5; D gene unclear. V was clipped by 8 bases and J by 1 base, with 12 bases between them. Per germline, CDR1 SQVTM and CDR2 ANQGSEA. The CDR3 contains 13 residues.

This clonotype was observed a handful of times. V gene TRBV24-1 combines with J gene TRBJ1-5; 7 bases align to TRBD1. The CDR3 is made up of 17 amino acids. V was clipped by 2 bases and J by 6 bases; unmatched bases: 12. Germline CDR1 is KGHDR and CDR2 is SFDVKD. The CDR3 here is CATSDSKTGNSVQPQHF. The CDR3 coding sequence is TGTGCCACCAGTGATTCTAAGACAGGGAACTCCGTTCAGCCCCAGCATTTT.

This clonotype came up a few times. The chain recombines TRBV6-2 or TRBV6-3 with TRBJ2-7; D perhaps matches TRBD1 (5 bases). Trimming removed 4 bases at V and 4 bases at J, with 23 bases between. This CDR3 region has 17 residues. The V gene's germline CDR1 is MNHEY and CDR2 SVGEGT. The CDR3 DNA follows: TGTGCCAGCAGTTCGCTCGAGCCCCGGACATTTCCGTACGAGCAGTACTTC. Its protein product is CASSSLEPRTFPYEQYF.

In its sample, this clonotype was seen once. V usage is TRBV11-2 and J usage is TRBJ1-1; 9 bases fit TRBD1. This CDR3 contains 15 residues. The junction had 8 bases not matched to a gene; V was cut back by 0 bases and J by 9 bases. CDR1 is SGHAT, CDR2 FQNNGV, per germline. CDR3 sequence: CASSLDGTGSFKAFF. The CDR3 nucleotides are TGTGCCAGCAGCTTAGATGGGACAGGGTCTTTTAAAGCTTTCTTT.

The J gene is TRBJ2-7, the V gene TRBV28; D possibly corresponds to TRBD2 (7 bases). Germline CDR1 is MDHEN and CDR2 is SYDVKM. This CDR3 is 13 amino acids long. V lost 7 bases and J lost 5, with 15 bases in between. The CDR3: CASTLEGGHEQYF. The DNA of the CDR3 is TGTGCCAGCACCCTAGAGGGGGGGCACGAGCAGTACTTC.

The chain combines TRBV5-5 with TRBJ1-1; perhaps TRBD1 as D (6 bases). The length of the CDR3 is 13 residues. The V gene's germline CDR1 is SGHKS and CDR2 YYEKEE (reference sequence). V was shortened by 1 base and J by 11 bases, with 15 bases between the two germline ends. The CDR3 spells CASSLPHRARAFF. DNA for the CDR3: TGTGCCAGCAGCTTGCCCCACAGGGCAAGGGCTTTCTTT.

As DNA, the CDR3 is TGCAGTGCTAGGATCCGGGACAGACCTTCCTACGAGCAGTACTTC. Protein: CSARIRDRPSYEQYF. This chain uses TRBV20-1 with TRBJ2-7; 7 bases line up with TRBD1. Germline CDR1 and CDR2: DFQATT and SNEGSKA (reference sequence). J lost 1 base, V lost 3 bases, and 9 bases had no gene match. This CDR3 contains 15 residues.

V and J are TRBV11-2 and TRBJ1-2; D gene ambiguous. The V gene's germline CDR1 is SGHAT and CDR2 FQNNGV. The CDR3 length is 15 residues. The V and J ends lost 6 bases and 4 bases respectively, with 18 bases between them. The CDR3 is CASSPISPEVYGYTF. The DNA of the CDR3 is TGTGCCAGCAGTCCGATTTCCCCCGAGGTCTATGGCTACACCTTC.

The chain couples TRBV20-1 to TRBJ1-1, with D possibly matching TRBD1 (5 bases). The CDR3 is made up of 14 amino acids. CDR1 and CDR2 (germline): DFQATT, SNEGSKA (reference sequence). V gave up 2 bases and J gave up 3 bases, with 13 bases separating them. The CDR3 region is CSARPSDSYTEAFF. The CDR3 DNA is TGCAGTGCTAGACCCTCCGACAGTTACACTGAAGCTTTCTTT.

V usage is TRBV4-1 and J usage is TRBJ2-7; 8 nucleotides align to TRBD2. The germline gives CDR1 MGHRA, CDR2 YSYEKL. The V gene end was trimmed by 4 bases and the J gene end by 9 bases; junction bases not matched to a gene: 23. This CDR3 spans 18 amino acids. The CDR3 nucleotides read TGCGCCAGCAGCCGAGATATTGCGGGGGGTCCTATTCAAATCGGGCAGTACTTC. Protein: CASSRDIAGGPIQIGQYF.

This clonotype was observed a few times. The rearrangement joins TRBV5-1 to TRBJ1-2, with a possible D match to TRBD1 (5 bases). This CDR3 has 16 residues. Trimming pared 5 bases from V and 4 bases from J, leaving 21 bases between. Germline CDR1 SGHRS, CDR2 YFSETQ. As DNA, the CDR3 is TGCGCCAGCAGACCTGGACTTCGGGGCAGGAGCTATGGCTACACCTTC. This sequence encodes CASRPGLRGRSYGYTF. The full variable domain, in which reference TRBV5-1 and TRBJ1-2 provide the parts outside the CDR3, is KAGVTQTPRYLIKTRGQQVTLSCSPISGHRSVSWYQQTPGQGLQFLFEYFSETQRNKGNFPGRFSGRQFSNSRSEMNVSTLELGDSALYLCASRPGLRGRSYGYTFGSGTRLTVV.

V gene TRBV9 combines with J gene TRBJ2-2; D gene unclear. Germline-derived CDR1 and CDR2 are SGDLS and YYNGEE. This CDR3 is built from 13 residues. V gave up 1 base and J gave up 6 bases, with 7 bases separating them. The CDR3 sequence: CASSVFPPGELFF. CDR3 nucleotides: TGTGCCAGCAGCGTATTTCCCCCCGGGGAGCTGTTTTTT. The whole variable domain, remainder taken from reference TRBV9 and TRBJ2-2, is DSGVTQTPKHLITATGQRVTLRCSPRSGDLSVYWYQQSLDQGLQFLIQYYNGEERAKGNILERFSAQQFPDLHSELNLSSLELGDSALYFCASSVFPPGELFFGEGSRLTVL.

This chain uses TRBV12-3 or TRBV12-4 with TRBJ1-5; 7 nucleotides align to TRBD1. V dropped 0 bases and J dropped 6; count of bases not matched to a gene: 14. The CDR3 contains 18 residues. DNA of the CDR3: TGTGCCAGCAGTTTAGCCCCGCAGGTACAGGGGTTTAGTCAGCCCCAGCATTTT. Protein product: CASSLAPQVQGFSQPQHF.

V usage is TRBV4-3 and J usage is TRBJ1-1; 7 bases map to TRBD1. Germline CDR1 LGHNA, CDR2 YSLEER. The CDR3 is made up of 17 amino acids. With 3 bases clipped from V and 3 bases from J, the junction kept 13 bases outside the gene matches. The CDR3 loop reads CASSQTPGTESYTEAFF. CDR3 DNA: TGCGCCAGCAGCCAGACGCCCGGGACAGAGAGCTACACTGAAGCTTTCTTT.

This clonotype was seen a few times. The chain carries TRBV7-8 and TRBJ1-6, with TRBD1 identical over 10 bases. The length of the CDR3 is 17 residues. From germline, CDR1 is SGHVS and CDR2 FQNEAQ. V was clipped by 0 bases and J by 4 bases; unmatched bases: 3. The CDR3 sequence is CASSLAGTGVYNSPLHF. In DNA, the CDR3 is TGTGCCAGCAGCTTAGCCGGGACAGGGGTATATAATTCACCCCTCCACTTT.

In DNA, the CDR3 is TGTGCCAGCAGTGAAGATCCCGGGGACAATGAGCAGTTCTTC. Translated: CASSEDPGDNEQFF. The chain links TRBV2 to TRBJ2-1; tentatively, D is TRBD2 (5 bases). CDR3 length: 14 amino acids. The germline V gene has CDR1 SNHLY and CDR2 FYNNEI. Trimming left V 1 base short and J 5 bases short, with 9 bases between.

J is TRBJ2-2 and V is TRBV2; 7 bases align to TRBD2. V shed 6 bases, J shed 8 bases, and the junction held 18 bases outside the gene matches. The CDR3 runs to 17 residues. Germline assignment: CDR1 SNHLY and CDR2 FYNNEI. The CDR3 region is CASRDLALGGLHGELFF. Written as DNA, the CDR3 is TGTGCCAGCAGGGACTTAGCGCTGGGAGGGTTGCATGGGGAGCTGTTTTTT. The whole variable domain, filled in from reference TRBV2 and TRBJ2-2, reads EPEVTQTPSHQVTQMGQEVILRCVPISNHLYFYWYRQILGQKVEFLVSFYNNEISEKSEIFDDQFSVERPDGSNFTLKIRSTKLEDSAMYFCASRDLALGGLHGELFFGEGSRLTVL.

The J gene is TRBJ2-5, the V gene TRBV19; tentative D call: TRBD2 (6 bases). V gave up 2 bases and J gave up 3 bases, with 10 bases separating them. This CDR3 has 14 residues. Per germline, CDR1 LNHDA and CDR2 SQIVND (reference sequence). This chain's CDR3 is CASSIMASEETQYF. CDR3 DNA sequence: TGTGCCAGTAGTATAATGGCTAGCGAAGAGACCCAGTACTTC.

Of note for this clonotype: Being one base from a much bigger clone, this may be a read error. This chain links TRBV9 with TRBJ2-5, with D perhaps TRBD1 (5 bases). This CDR3 has 14 amino acids. CDR1 SGDLS and CDR2 YYNGEE come from the germline V gene. V gave up 2 bases and J gave up 1 base, with 9 bases separating them. CDR3 DNA: TGTGCCAGCAGCGTCTGGGGCGTCCAAGAGACCCAGTACTTC. This sequence encodes CASSVWGVQETQYF. The variable domain in full, completed from reference TRBV9 and TRBJ2-5, reads DSGVTQTPKHLITATGQRVTLRCSPRSGDLSVYWYQQSLDQGLQFLIQYYNGEERAKGNILERFSAQQFPDLHSELNLSSLELGDSALYFCASSVWGVQETQYFGPGTRLLVL.

V and J are TRBV5-5 and TRBJ2-7; unclear D gene. From germline, CDR1 is SGHKS and CDR2 YYEKEE (reference sequence). V was clipped by 0 bases and J by 0 bases, with 13 bases between them. The CDR3 is 16 amino acids. The CDR3 loop is CASSLDVATLSYEQYF. The CDR3 DNA reads TGTGCCAGCAGCTTGGATGTCGCGACGCTCTCCTACGAGCAGTACTTC.

V usage is TRBV5-8 and J usage is TRBJ2-7; D might be TRBD1 (6 bases). The CDR3 consists of 16 residues. CDR1 SGHTS and CDR2 YDEGEE come from the germline V gene. The V end lost 4 bases, the J end lost 3 bases, and 20 bases lay between the germline ends. CDR3 coding DNA: TGTGCCAGCAGCCCCCGCAGGGGAGACCCGTTCTACGAGCAGTACTTC. This gives the protein CASSPRRGDPFYEQYF. The whole variable domain, filled in from reference TRBV5-8 and TRBJ2-7, reads EAGVTQSPTHLIKTRGQQATLRCSPISGHTSVYWYQQALGLGLQFLLWYDEGEERNRGNFPPRFSGRQFPNYSSELNVNALELEDSALYLCASSPRRGDPFYEQYFGPGTRLTVT.

The rearrangement uses TRBV28 and TRBJ2-7; D gene ambiguous. The V and J ends lost 3 bases and 0 bases respectively, with 9 bases between them. Germline V gives CDR1 MDHEN, CDR2 SYDVKM. The CDR3 sequence is 14 residues long. CDR3 amino acids: CASSFHRSSYEQYF. CDR3 nucleotide sequence: TGTGCCAGCAGTTTCCATCGGAGCTCCTACGAGCAGTACTTC. The whole variable domain, filled in from reference TRBV28 and TRBJ2-7, reads DVKVTQSSRYLVKRTGEKVFLECVQDMDHENMFWYRQDPGLGLRLIYFSYDVKMKEKGDIPEGYSVSREKKERFSLILESASTNQTSMYLCASSFHRSSYEQYFGPGTRLTVT.